The clone carrying this TCR beta chain was counted between two and nine times. No antigen is known for it. The data originate from a study of cytomegalovirus exposure and HLA in healthy donors. Broader study findings: A classifier reportedly called cytomegalovirus status with high sensitivity and specificity.

Produced via immunoSEQ multiplex PCR; TCRdb's table is partial and in-frame only. The data contain over 200,000 clones, about 90% of them seen just once; the ten biggest clones take up just under 3%. This CDR3 comprises 17 residues. The J segment lost 0 bases and the V segment lost 5 bases, leaving 9 bases of the junction unmatched. Germline V gene data show CDR1 as SGHRS and CDR2 as YFSETQ. The specimen was PBMCs. V is TRBV5-1 and J is TRBJ2-7; 12 bases are a match to TRBD2. This receptor was taken from a woman aged 18-29 years in good health and CMV-seronegative. CDR3 sequence (DNA): TGCGCCAGCAGTCTGGGGACTAGCGGGTCCCACTCCTACGAGCAGTACTTC. Protein: CASSLGTSGSHSYEQYF.